These 21 T cell receptor beta chains were sequenced from one sample in a study of graft-versus-host responses after intestinal transplantation. Clones were sequenced by immunoSEQ multiplex PCR, and TCRdb holds only the in-frame ones, with some missing. The sample has more than 20,000 clones, approximately 87% seen once. The sample in question was PBMCs, obtained about 27 days after intestinal transplant. The receptors here all came from a human patient who received an intestinal transplant, so some T cells may come from the graft donor.

The chain links TRBV19 to TRBJ1-2; possible D gene TRBD1, 6 bases. The CDR3 loop spans 15 amino acids. Germline CDR1 and CDR2: LNHDA and SQIVND (reference sequence). Trimming pared 0 bases from V and 0 bases from J, leaving 8 bases between. The CDR3 DNA reads TGTGCCAGTAGTATAGAGGGGGGGCCTAACTATGGCTACACCTTC. It specifies CASSIEGGPNYGYTF.

The rearrangement joins TRBV6-5 to TRBJ2-7; no definite D call. From germline, CDR1 is MNHEY and CDR2 SVGAGI. The CDR3 contains 12 residues. V shed 0 bases and J shed 2 bases, with 2 bases lying between them. The CDR3, as DNA: TGTGCCAGCAGTTACTCTGCCTACGAGCAGTACTTC. It is translated as CASSYSAYEQYF.

The chain recombines TRBV6-1 with TRBJ2-3, with D perhaps matching TRBD2 (7 bases). V lost 7 bases to trimming and J lost 7 bases, with 18 bases between them. Germline V CDR1 and CDR2: MNHNS, SASEGT. The CDR3 consists of 14 residues. CDR3 nucleotide sequence: TGTGCCAGCAATGTGGGGGGGGCCGAGTATACGCAGTATTTT. It specifies CASNVGGAEYTQYF.

This chain uses TRBV2 with TRBJ2-2; perhaps TRBD1 as D (5 bases). Trimming took off 6 bases at V and 7 bases at J, with 18 bases between the two ends. This CDR3 has 15 residues. The germline CDR1 and CDR2 sequences are SNHLY and FYNNEI. The CDR3 loop is CASSVTQEWGGELFF. CDR3 in DNA: TGTGCCAGCAGCGTTACACAGGAGTGGGGCGGGGAGCTGTTTTTT.

This clone was counted once. The CDR3 sequence is CASSATGASNQPQHF. The CDR3 DNA reads TGTGCCAGCAGTGCGACAGGGGCTAGCAATCAGCCCCAGCATTTT. This chain uses TRBV28 with TRBJ1-5; 8 bases map to TRBD1. This CDR3 has 15 residues. With 5 bases clipped from V and 0 bases from J, the junction kept 3 bases outside the gene matches. Germline values: CDR1 MDHEN, CDR2 SYDVKM.

The chain employs TRBV4-2 and TRBJ1-1; TRBD1 agrees at 10 bases. The V gene's germline CDR1 is LGHNA and CDR2 YNFKEQ. The CDR3 spans 16 residues. The J segment lost 6 bases and the V segment lost 0 bases, leaving 7 bases of the junction unmatched. This chain's CDR3 is CASSQDTGQGWAEAFF. For the CDR3, the DNA is TGTGCCAGCAGCCAAGACACGGGACAGGGGTGGGCTGAAGCTTTCTTT.

This chain connects TRBV18 to TRBJ2-3; 14 bases are shared with TRBD2. V shed 5 bases and J 3 bases; nucleotides not matched to a gene: 4. The CDR3 covers 16 residues. Germline lookup yields CDR1 KGHSH and CDR2 LQKENI. CDR3 nucleotide sequence: TGTGCCAGCTCATCTGGGACTAGCGGGAGTACAGATACGCAGTATTTT. It encodes CASSSGTSGSTDTQYF.

This rearrangement joins TRBV6-1 to TRBJ2-2, with TRBD2 matching over 7 bases. This CDR3 is 15 amino acids long. V lost 8 bases to trimming and J lost 2 bases; unmatched junction nucleotides: 8. CDR1 and CDR2 from the germline V gene are MNHNS and SASEGT. This chain's CDR3 is CASGSLAANTGELFF. In nucleotides, the CDR3 is TGTGCCAGCGGGTCGCTAGCGGCCAACACCGGGGAGCTGTTTTTT.

The CDR3 DNA reads as TGTGCCAGCAGTGACAGGGTTGGAAACACCATATATTTT. Protein product: CASSDRVGNTIYF. The V and J genes are TRBV25-1 and TRBJ1-3, with a possible D match to TRBD1 (5 bases). Trimming pared 3 bases from V and 3 bases from J, leaving 6 bases between. CDR3 length: 13 amino acids. The germline gives CDR1 MGHDK, CDR2 SYGVNS.

The gene calls are TRBV15 and TRBJ2-5; the D gene is possibly TRBD2 (5 bases). The J call may be faulty, since TRBJ2-7 better matches the DNA end. The CDR3 is 17 amino acids. CDR1 is LNHNV and CDR2 is YYDKDF in the germline V gene (reference sequence). Here the CDR3 reads CATSRDYGVLSSYEQYF. The CDR3 DNA sequence: TGTGCCACCAGCAGAGATTACGGGGTTTTGAGCTCCTACGAGCAGTACTTC.

This clone has just one count. This chain uses TRBV28 with TRBJ2-3, with a possible D match to TRBD2 (5 bases). V was cut by 4 bases and J by 0 bases, with 11 bases left in between. In germline, CDR1 is MDHEN, CDR2 SYDVKM. This CDR3 has 15 residues. For the CDR3, the DNA is TGTGCCAGCAGTTCCGAGCGGCTTAGCACAGATACGCAGTATTTT. This encodes CASSSERLSTDTQYF.

The chain combines TRBV10-3 with TRBJ2-7; weak D call: TRBD2 (6 bases). Trimming removed 6 bases from V and 3 bases from J, with 12 bases in between. The CDR3 runs to 13 residues. Per the germline V gene, CDR1 is ENHRY and CDR2 is SYGVKD. This CDR3 is CAISAGPVYEQYF. In nucleotides, the CDR3 is TGTGCCATCAGCGCGGGACCCGTCTACGAGCAGTACTTC.

The chain links TRBV27 to TRBJ2-7, with 9 bases aligning to TRBD1. The CDR3 covers 14 residues. V was pared by 6 bases and J by 4 bases, with 7 bases of the junction left unmatched. Germline loops: CDR1 MNHEY, CDR2 SMNVEV (reference sequence). The CDR3 spells CASRTGTGLYEQYF. In nucleotides, the CDR3 is TGTGCCAGCAGAACCGGGACAGGGCTTTACGAGCAGTACTTC.

The rearrangement uses TRBV15 and TRBJ2-3; D might be TRBD2 (5 bases). The CDR3 totals 16 residues. Trimming stripped 0 bases from V and 0 bases from J, with 10 bases between. The germline CDR1 and CDR2 sequences are LNHNV and YYDKDF (reference sequence). CDR3 residues: CATSRDWTASTDTQYF. CDR3 bases: TGTGCCACCAGCAGAGATTGGACTGCTAGCACAGATACGCAGTATTTT. The full variable domain, with the rest looked up from reference TRBV15 and TRBJ2-3, is DAMVIQNPRYQVTQFGKPVTLSCSQTLNHNVMYWYQQKSSQAPKLLFHYYDKDFNNEADTPDNFQSRRPNTSFCFLDIRSPGLGDTAMYLCATSRDWTASTDTQYFGPGTRLTVL.

The CDR3 nucleotides are TGTGCCAGCAGCCGGGACAGGGGAGGAGCTTTCTTT. It codes for CASSRDRGGAFF. The chain recombines TRBV7-8 with TRBJ1-1; 10 bases are a match to TRBD1. Trimming removed 5 bases from V and 10 bases from J; junction bases left unmatched: 4. CDR1 SGHVS and CDR2 FQNEAQ come from the germline V gene. The CDR3 covers 12 residues.

The V and J genes are TRBV4-1 and TRBJ2-5; 9 bases align to TRBD2. Germline lookup yields CDR1 MGHRA and CDR2 YSYEKL. The length of the CDR3 is 16 residues. V was clipped by 4 bases and J by 5 bases; unmatched bases: 11. The chain's CDR3 is CASSPLGAGGLETQYF. The DNA for the CDR3 is TGCGCCAGCAGCCCGTTGGGGGCGGGGGGGCTGGAGACCCAGTACTTC.

The chain is built from TRBV7-9 and TRBJ1-2; 7 bases match TRBD1. The CDR3 is 18 residues long. CDR1 SEHNR and CDR2 FQNEAQ come from the germline V gene (reference sequence). Losses at the gene ends were 1 base for V and 3 bases for J; bases not matched to a gene: 14. CDR3 in amino acids: CASSLDLGDREDDYGYTF. As DNA, the CDR3 is TGTGCCAGCAGCTTAGATCTTGGAGACAGGGAGGATGACTATGGCTACACCTTC.

The J gene is TRBJ1-2, the V gene TRBV30; D gene uncertain. Trimming cost V 5 bases and J 7 bases, with 17 bases left between them. Germline V gives CDR1 GTSNPN, CDR2 SVGIG (reference sequence). This CDR3 is built from 13 residues. The DNA for the CDR3 is TGTGCCTGGGTCCGGAGGGCAGCTACTGGCTACACCTTC. Protein: CAWVRRAATGYTF.

The chain links TRBV6-5 to TRBJ1-1; tentative D call: TRBD1 (6 bases). Germline V lookup: CDR1 MNHEY, CDR2 SVGAGI. V was cut by 8 bases and J by 6 bases, with 16 bases left in between. This CDR3 has 13 amino acids. The CDR3 is CASGRGLRAEAFF. DNA for the CDR3: TGTGCCAGCGGTAGGGGGTTGAGGGCTGAAGCTTTCTTT.

The chain employs TRBV11-2 and TRBJ1-1; 8 bases map to TRBD1. Germline CDR1 and CDR2: SGHAT and FQNNGV. Trimming removed 0 bases from V and 5 bases from J; junction bases left unmatched: 11. The CDR3 runs 17 residues. CDR3 sequence (DNA): TGTGCCAGCAGCTTAGAGGACAGGGAATTTGACAAAACTGAAGCTTTCTTT. Residues: CASSLEDREFDKTEAFF.

CDR3 loop: CASSLTGVRDTQYF. CDR3 nucleotide sequence: TGTGCCAGCAGTTTAACGGGAGTTAGAGATACGCAGTATTTT. This chain joins TRBV28 and TRBJ2-3; maybe TRBD2 (6 bases). This CDR3 region has 14 residues. The V and J ends lost 2 bases and 5 bases respectively, with 11 bases between them. Germline CDR1 MDHEN, CDR2 SYDVKM.